The 11 T cell receptor beta chains reported below all come from one sample, sequenced in a study of cytomegalovirus exposure and HLA in healthy donors. The PCR had 60 Vbeta and 13 Jbeta primers. Produced via immunoSEQ multiplex PCR; TCRdb's table is partial and in-frame only. In the table there are some 200,000 clones, 65% to 90% of which are singletons. The sample consisted of PBMCs. These receptors came from a middle-aged man in good health and CMV-seropositive.

The table lists this clone with a count of one. The chain uses TRBV27 and TRBJ2-3, with 8 bases that match TRBD1. Germline CDR1 reads MNHEY; CDR2 reads SMNVEV (reference sequence). V dropped 5 bases and J dropped 4; count of bases not matched to a gene: 8. This CDR3 contains 15 residues. This CDR3 reads CASSSRGPRADTQYF. The CDR3 bases are TGTGCCAGCAGTAGCAGGGGGCCTCGGGCAGATACGCAGTATTTT.

The V and J genes are TRBV29-1 and TRBJ2-7; TRBD2 is a possible D gene (7 bases). This CDR3 is 14 amino acids long. Germline V gene lookup returns CDR1 SQVTM and CDR2 ANQGSEA. Between the trimmed V and J ends, which lost 6 bases and 7 bases, there was a span of 22 bases. The CDR3 sequence: CSVGGGQGINEQYF. The CDR3 bases are TGCAGCGTAGGGGGGGGGCAGGGGATTAATGAGCAGTACTTC.

This chain joins TRBV7-6 and TRBJ2-7, with D perhaps TRBD1 (6 bases). The CDR3 length is 15 residues. Germline V lookup: CDR1 SGHVS, CDR2 FNYEAQ. Deletions cut 1 base from V and 2 bases from J, with 12 bases between. CDR3 DNA: TGTGCCAGCAGCTTAGAGGCAGGGGCGACCTACGAGCAGTACTTC. Residues: CASSLEAGATYEQYF.

A word on this clone: A junction boundary mismatches the germline segment, possibly from a read error. V and J are TRBV30 and TRBJ1-5; TRBD1 agrees at 7 bases. Germline CDR1 GTSNPN, CDR2 SVGIG (reference sequence). This CDR3 spans 16 amino acids. CDR3 bases: TGTGCCTGGAGTGTACTCGGCGGGACAGATTATCAGACCCAGCATTTT. Translated: CAWSVLGGTDYQTQHF.

The chain is built from TRBV4-3 and TRBJ2-3; 10 bases map to TRBD2. The CDR3 extends over 17 amino acids. Trimming at V came to 2 bases and at J to 2 bases, leaving 7 bases not matched to a gene. Germline assignment: CDR1 LGHNA and CDR2 YSLEER. CDR3 bases: TGCGCCAGCAGCCAACATAGCGGGGGGCCTTCCACAGATACGCAGTATTTT. This encodes CASSQHSGGPSTDTQYF.

The chain uses TRBV7-2 and TRBJ2-2; D call uncertain. V lost 0 bases to trimming and J lost 1 base, with 3 bases between them. The CDR3 totals 14 residues. Germline-derived CDR1 and CDR2 are SGHTA and FQGNSA. CDR3 coding DNA: TGTGCCAGCAGCTTAGCCCTGAACACCGGGGAGCTGTTTTTT. This translates into CASSLALNTGELFF.

The gene calls are TRBV7-6 and TRBJ2-7; D might be TRBD2 (6 bases). CDR1 and CDR2 (germline): SGHVS, FNYEAQ. CDR3 length: 14 residues. Trimming shortened V by 5 bases and J by 3 bases, and 14 bases separated the two germline ends. The CDR3 DNA follows: TGTGCCAGCAGCACTGGCTACGGGGGCTACGAGCAGTACTTC. As protein: CASSTGYGGYEQYF.

The gene calls are TRBV5-1 and TRBJ2-3; 15 bases match TRBD2. This CDR3 is 15 amino acids long. V gave up 3 bases and J gave up 4 bases; unmatched junction bases: 0. CDR1 and CDR2 (germline): SGHRS, YFSETQ. The CDR3 sequence: CASSWTSGGADTQYF. For the CDR3, the DNA is TGCGCCAGCAGCTGGACTAGCGGGGGGGCAGATACGCAGTATTTT.

The genes are TRBV19 and TRBJ2-5, with 13 positions matching TRBD2. The CDR3 runs to 16 residues. Germline values: CDR1 LNHDA, CDR2 SQIVND (reference sequence). V lost 4 bases and J lost 5; bases outside the gene matches: 7. CDR3 residues: CASSKGLAGFIETQYF. The CDR3 DNA reads as TGTGCCAGTAGTAAGGGACTAGCGGGATTTATCGAGACCCAGTACTTC.

The gene calls are TRBV18 and TRBJ1-4; D may be TRBD1 (6 bases). The CDR3 covers 15 residues. The germline gives CDR1 KGHSH, CDR2 LQKENI. Trimming took 5 bases from V and 3 from J, leaving 13 bases between them. CDR3: CASSTQGTANEKLFF. The CDR3 DNA sequence: TGTGCCAGCTCAACCCAGGGGACGGCTAATGAAAAACTGTTTTTT.

The chain employs TRBV19 and TRBJ2-5; 7 bases map to TRBD1. The J call is uncertain, as TRBJ2-7 better fits the DNA end. The germline V gene encodes CDR1 LNHDA and CDR2 SQIVND (reference sequence). CDR3 length: 14 residues. The CDR3 DNA is TGTGCCAGTAGTTTCCCGGGACAGTCCTACGAGCAGTACTTC. This codes for CASSFPGQSYEQYF.